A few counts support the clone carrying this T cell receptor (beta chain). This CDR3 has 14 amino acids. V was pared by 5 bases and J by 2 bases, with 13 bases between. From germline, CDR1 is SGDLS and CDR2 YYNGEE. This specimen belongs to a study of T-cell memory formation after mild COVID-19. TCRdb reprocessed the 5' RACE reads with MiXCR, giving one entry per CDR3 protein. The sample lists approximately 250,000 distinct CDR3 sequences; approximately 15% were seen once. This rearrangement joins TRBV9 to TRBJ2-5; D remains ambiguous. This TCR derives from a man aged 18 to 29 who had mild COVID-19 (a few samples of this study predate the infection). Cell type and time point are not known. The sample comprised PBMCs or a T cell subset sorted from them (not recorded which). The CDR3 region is CASSPTWSQETQYF. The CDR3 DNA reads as TGTGCCAGCAGTCCGACGTGGTCACAAGAGACCCAGTACTTC.